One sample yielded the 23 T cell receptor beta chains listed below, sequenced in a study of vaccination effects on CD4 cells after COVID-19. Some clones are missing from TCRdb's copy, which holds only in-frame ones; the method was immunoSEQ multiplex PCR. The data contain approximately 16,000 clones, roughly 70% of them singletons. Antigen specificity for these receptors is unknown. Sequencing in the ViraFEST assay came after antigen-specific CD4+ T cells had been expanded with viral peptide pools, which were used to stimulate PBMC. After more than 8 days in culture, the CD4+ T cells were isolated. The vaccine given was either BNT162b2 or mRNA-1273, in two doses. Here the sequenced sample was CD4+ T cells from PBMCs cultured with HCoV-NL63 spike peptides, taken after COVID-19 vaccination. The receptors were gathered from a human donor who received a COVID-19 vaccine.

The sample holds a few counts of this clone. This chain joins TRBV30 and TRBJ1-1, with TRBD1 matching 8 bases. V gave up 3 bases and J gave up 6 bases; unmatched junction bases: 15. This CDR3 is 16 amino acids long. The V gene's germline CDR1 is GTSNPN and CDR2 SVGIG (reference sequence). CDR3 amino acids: CAWSDDRGAWNPEAFF. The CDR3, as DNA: TGTGCCTGGAGCGACGACAGGGGCGCTTGGAATCCTGAAGCTTTCTTT.

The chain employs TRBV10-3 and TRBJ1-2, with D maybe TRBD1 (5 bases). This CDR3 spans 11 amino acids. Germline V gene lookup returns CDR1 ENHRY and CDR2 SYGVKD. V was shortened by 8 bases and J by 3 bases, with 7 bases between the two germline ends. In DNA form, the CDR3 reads TGTGCCATCCCCAGGGACTATGGCTACACCTTC. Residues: CAIPRDYGYTF.

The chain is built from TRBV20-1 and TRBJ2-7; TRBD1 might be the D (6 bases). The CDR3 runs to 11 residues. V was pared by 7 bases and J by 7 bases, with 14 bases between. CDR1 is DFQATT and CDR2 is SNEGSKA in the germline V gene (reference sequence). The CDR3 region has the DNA TGCAGTGGGGGGAGAGGGGGAGAGCAGTACTTC. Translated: CSGGRGGEQYF.

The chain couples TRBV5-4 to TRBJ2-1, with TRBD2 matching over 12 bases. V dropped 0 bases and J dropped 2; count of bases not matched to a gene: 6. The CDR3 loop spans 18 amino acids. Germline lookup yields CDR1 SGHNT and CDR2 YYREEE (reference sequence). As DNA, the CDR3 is TGTGCCAGCAGCTTGGGACTAGCGGGAGTCACCCCCTACAATGAGCAGTTCTTC. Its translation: CASSLGLAGVTPYNEQFF.

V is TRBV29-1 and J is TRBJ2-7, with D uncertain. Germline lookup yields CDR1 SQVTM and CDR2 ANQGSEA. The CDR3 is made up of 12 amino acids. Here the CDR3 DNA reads TGCAACCCAGCTGGCGGATACTACGAGCAGTACTTC. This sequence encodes CNPAGGYYEQYF.

The CDR3 sequence is CASSSGQIRTEAFF. The CDR3 nucleotides are TGTGCCAGCAGCTCCGGACAGATTCGCACTGAAGCTTTCTTT. The chain is built from TRBV11-2 and TRBJ1-1, with D possibly matching TRBD1 (6 bases). Germline assignment: CDR1 SGHAT and CDR2 FQNNGV. The ends were cut back, 4 bases at V and 4 bases at J, with 13 bases in the middle. The CDR3 has 14 amino acids.

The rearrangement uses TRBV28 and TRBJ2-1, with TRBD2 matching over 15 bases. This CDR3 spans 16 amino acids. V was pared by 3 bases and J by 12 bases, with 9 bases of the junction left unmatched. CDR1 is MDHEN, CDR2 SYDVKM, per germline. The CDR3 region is CASSFPGLAGGFGQFF. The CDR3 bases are TGTGCCAGCAGTTTCCCAGGACTAGCGGGAGGGTTTGGGCAGTTCTTC.

Written as DNA, the CDR3 is TGTGCCAGCAGCTTAGGAGGACAGGTCATGAACACTGAAGCTTTCTTT. Translation: CASSLGGQVMNTEAFF. This sequence joins TRBV11-1 and TRBJ1-1; 7 positions agree with TRBD1. Germline loops: CDR1 SGHAT, CDR2 FQDESV (reference sequence). V lost 1 base and J lost 0; bases outside the gene matches: 5. This CDR3 spans 16 amino acids.

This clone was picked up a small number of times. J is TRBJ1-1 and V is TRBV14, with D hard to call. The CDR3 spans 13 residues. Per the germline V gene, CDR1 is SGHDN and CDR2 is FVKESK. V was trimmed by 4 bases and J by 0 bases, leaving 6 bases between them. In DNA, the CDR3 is TGTGCCAGCAGCCCGCCCGTGAACACTGAAGCTTTCTTT. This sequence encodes CASSPPVNTEAFF.

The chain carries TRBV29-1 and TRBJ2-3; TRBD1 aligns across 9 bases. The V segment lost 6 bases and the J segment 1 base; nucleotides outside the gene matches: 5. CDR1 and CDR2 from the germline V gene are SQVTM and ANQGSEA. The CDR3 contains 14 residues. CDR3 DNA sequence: TGCAGCGTCGCACAGGGGGCCGGCACAGATACGCAGTATTTT. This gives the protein CSVAQGAGTDTQYF.

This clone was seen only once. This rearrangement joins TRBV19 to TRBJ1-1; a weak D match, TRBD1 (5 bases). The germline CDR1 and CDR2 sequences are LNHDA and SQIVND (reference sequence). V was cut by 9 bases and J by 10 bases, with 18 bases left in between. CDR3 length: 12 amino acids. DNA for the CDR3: TGTGCCAGCGAGGGGCAGGCCCCCGGAGCTTTCTTT. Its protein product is CASEGQAPGAFF.

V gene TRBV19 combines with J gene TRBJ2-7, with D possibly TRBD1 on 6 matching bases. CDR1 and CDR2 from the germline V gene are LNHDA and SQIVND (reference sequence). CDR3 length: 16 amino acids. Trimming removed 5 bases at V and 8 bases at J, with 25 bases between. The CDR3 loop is CASSQRSGDRTFKQYF. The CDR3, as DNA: TGTGCCAGTAGTCAAAGAAGTGGAGACAGGACCTTCAAGCAGTACTTC. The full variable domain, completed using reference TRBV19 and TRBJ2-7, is DGGITQSPKYLFRKEGQNVTLSCEQNLNHDAMYWYRQDPGQGLRLIYYSQIVNDFQKGDIAEGYSVSREKKESFPLTVTSAQKNPTAFYLCASSQRSGDRTFKQYFGPGTRLTVT.

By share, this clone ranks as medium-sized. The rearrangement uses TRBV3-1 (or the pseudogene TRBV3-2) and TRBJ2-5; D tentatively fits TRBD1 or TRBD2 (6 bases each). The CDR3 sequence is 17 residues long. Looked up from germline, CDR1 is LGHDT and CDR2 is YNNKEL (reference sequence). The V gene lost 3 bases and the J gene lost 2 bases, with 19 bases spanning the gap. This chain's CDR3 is CASSHRFRGTFQETQYF. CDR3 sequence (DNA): TGTGCCAGCAGCCATCGATTCCGGGGGACATTTCAAGAGACCCAGTACTTC.

In DNA form, the CDR3 reads TGTGCCAGCAGCTTAGGGGGGACTAGCGGGGGCCCCCTTGGTGAGCAGTTCTTC. Translating it yields CASSLGGTSGGPLGEQFF. This sequence joins TRBV11-2 and TRBJ2-1, with 14 bases fitting TRBD2. The CDR3 contains 18 residues. The germline gives CDR1 SGHAT, CDR2 FQNNGV. J lost 9 bases, V lost 1 base, and 11 bases had no gene match.

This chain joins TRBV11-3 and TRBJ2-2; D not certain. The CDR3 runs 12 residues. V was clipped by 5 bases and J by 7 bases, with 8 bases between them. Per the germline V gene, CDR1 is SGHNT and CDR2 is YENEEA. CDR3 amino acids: CASSHMGGELFF. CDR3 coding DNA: TGTGCCAGCAGCCACATGGGCGGGGAGCTGTTTTTT. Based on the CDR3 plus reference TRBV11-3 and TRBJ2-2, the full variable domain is EAGVVQSPRYKIIEKKQPVAFWCNPISGHNTLYWYLQNLGQGPELLIRYENEEAVDDSQLPKDRFSAERLKGVDSTLKIQPAELGDSAVYLCASSHMGGELFFGEGSRLTVL.

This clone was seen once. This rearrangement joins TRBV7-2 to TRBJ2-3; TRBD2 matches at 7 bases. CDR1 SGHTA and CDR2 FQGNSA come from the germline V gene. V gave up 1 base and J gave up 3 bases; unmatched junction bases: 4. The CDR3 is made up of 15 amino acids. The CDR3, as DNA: TGTGCCAGCAGCTTAGTGCGGGGGTCGACAGATACGCAGTATTTT. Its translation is CASSLVRGSTDTQYF. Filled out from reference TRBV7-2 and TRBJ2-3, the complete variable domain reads GAGVSQSPSNKVTEKGKDVELRCDPISGHTALYWYRQSLGQGLEFLIYFQGNSAPDKSGLPSDRFSAERTGGSVSTLTIQRTQQEDSAVYLCASSLVRGSTDTQYFGPGTRLTVL.

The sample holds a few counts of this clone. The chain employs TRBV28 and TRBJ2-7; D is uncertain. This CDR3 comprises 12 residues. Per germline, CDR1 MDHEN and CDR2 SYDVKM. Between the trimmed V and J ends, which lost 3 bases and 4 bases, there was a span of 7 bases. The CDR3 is CASSLPGYEQYF. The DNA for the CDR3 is TGTGCCAGCAGTTTGCCTGGGTACGAGCAGTACTTC.

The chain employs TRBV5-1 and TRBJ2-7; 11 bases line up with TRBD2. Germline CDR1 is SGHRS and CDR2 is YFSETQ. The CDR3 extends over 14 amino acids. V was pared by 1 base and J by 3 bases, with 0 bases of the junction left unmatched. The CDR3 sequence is CASSLTSGSYEQYF. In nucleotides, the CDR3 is TGCGCCAGCAGCTTGACTAGCGGGAGCTACGAGCAGTACTTC.

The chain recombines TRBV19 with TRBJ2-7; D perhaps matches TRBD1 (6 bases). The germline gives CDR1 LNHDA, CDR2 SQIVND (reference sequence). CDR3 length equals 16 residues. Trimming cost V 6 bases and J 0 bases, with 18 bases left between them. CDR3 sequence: CASRGHEGRGSYEQYF. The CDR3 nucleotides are TGTGCCAGTAGGGGACATGAGGGCAGGGGCTCCTACGAGCAGTACTTC. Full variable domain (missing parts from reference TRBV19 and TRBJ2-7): DGGITQSPKYLFRKEGQNVTLSCEQNLNHDAMYWYRQDPGQGLRLIYYSQIVNDFQKGDIAEGYSVSREKKESFPLTVTSAQKNPTAFYLCASRGHEGRGSYEQYFGPGTRLTVT.

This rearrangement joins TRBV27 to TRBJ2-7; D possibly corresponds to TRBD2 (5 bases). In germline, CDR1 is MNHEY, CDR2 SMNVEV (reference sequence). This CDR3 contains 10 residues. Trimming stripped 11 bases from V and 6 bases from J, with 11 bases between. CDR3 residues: CADRGCEQYF. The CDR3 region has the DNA TGTGCCGACCGGGGATGCGAGCAGTACTTC.

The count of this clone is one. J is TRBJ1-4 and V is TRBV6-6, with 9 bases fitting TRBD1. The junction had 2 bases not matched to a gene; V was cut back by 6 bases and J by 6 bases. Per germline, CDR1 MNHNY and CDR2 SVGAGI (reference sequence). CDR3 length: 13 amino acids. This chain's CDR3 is CASRGTGHEKLFF. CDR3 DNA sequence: TGTGCCAGCAGGGGGACAGGGCATGAAAAACTGTTTTTT.

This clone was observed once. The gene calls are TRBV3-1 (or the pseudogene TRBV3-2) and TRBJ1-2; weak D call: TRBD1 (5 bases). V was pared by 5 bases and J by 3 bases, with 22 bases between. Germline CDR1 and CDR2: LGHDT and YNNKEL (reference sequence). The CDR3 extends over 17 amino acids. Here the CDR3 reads CASSSRGTPEGYYGYTF. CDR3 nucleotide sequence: TGTGCCAGCAGCTCCCGGGGCACCCCGGAGGGGTACTATGGCTACACCTTC.

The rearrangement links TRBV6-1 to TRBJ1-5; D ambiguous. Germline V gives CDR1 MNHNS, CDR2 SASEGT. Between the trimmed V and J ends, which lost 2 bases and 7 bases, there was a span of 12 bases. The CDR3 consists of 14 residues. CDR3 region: CASSESSRLQPQHF. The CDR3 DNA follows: TGTGCCAGCAGTGAATCGTCGCGGCTCCAGCCCCAGCATTTT.